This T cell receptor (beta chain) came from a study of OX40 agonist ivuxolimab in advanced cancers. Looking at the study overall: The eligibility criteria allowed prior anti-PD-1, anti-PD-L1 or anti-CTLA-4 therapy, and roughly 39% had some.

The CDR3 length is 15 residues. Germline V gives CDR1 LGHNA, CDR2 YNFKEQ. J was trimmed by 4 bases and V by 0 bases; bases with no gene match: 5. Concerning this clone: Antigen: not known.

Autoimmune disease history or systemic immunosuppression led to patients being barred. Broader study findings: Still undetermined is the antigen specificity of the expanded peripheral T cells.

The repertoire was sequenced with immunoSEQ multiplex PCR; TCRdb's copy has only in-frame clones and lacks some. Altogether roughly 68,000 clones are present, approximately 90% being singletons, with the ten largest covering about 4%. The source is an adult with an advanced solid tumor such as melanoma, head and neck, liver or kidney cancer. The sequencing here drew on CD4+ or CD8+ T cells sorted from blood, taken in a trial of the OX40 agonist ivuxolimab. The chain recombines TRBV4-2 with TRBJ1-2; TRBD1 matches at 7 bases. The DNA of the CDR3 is TGTGCCAGCAGCCAAGATAGGGACAGCTTCTATGGCTACACCTTC. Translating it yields CASSQDRDSFYGYTF.